This T cell receptor (beta chain) was sequenced during a study of blood T cell repertoires in COVID-19. Background on the study: Both acute and convalescent COVID-19 samples were obtained from the United States, Italy and Spain.

Using immunoSEQ multiplex PCR, the repertoire was profiled, and TCRdb retains in-frame clones only, with some absent. The sample lists about 280,000 clones, approximately 88% occurring once. The participants were between roughly 18 and 100 years old and came from 20 to 30 US areas. Which cohort a participant joined came from the clinical history participants gave. Symptom resolution, clearance, or two negative PCRs marked the recovered donors of Cohort 3. The receptor was derived from a middle-aged woman who had recovered from COVID-19. The sample was PBMCs or T cells enriched from blood (not recorded which).

The CDR3 protein is CASSQDKLAGGYNSPLHF. In DNA, the CDR3 is TGTGCCAGCAGCCAAGACAAGCTGGCAGGGGGATATAATTCACCCCTCCACTTT. This sequence joins TRBV9 and TRBJ1-6, with TRBD1 matching 7 bases. The CDR3 has 18 amino acids. Per the germline V gene, CDR1 is SGDLS and CDR2 is YYNGEE. The V segment lost 4 bases and the J segment 4 bases; nucleotides outside the gene matches: 14. Variable domain in full (rest from reference TRBV9 and TRBJ1-6): DSGVTQTPKHLITATGQRVTLRCSPRSGDLSVYWYQQSLDQGLQFLIQYYNGEERAKGNILERFSAQQFPDLHSELNLSSLELGDSALYFCASSQDKLAGGYNSPLHFGNGTRLTVT.